Listed below are T cell receptor beta chains from one sample, sequenced in a study of PD-L1 blockade in urothelial cancer. Only in-frame clones appear in the TCRdb table, and some are missing; sequencing was by immunoSEQ multiplex PCR. The sample shows about 56,000 clones, approximately 85% of them seen only once. The material sequenced was PBMCs, taken around atezolizumab (anti-PD-L1) treatment. All receptors derive from a man aged 65 to 85 with urothelial cancer. CDR3s include the opening cysteine and the closing phenylalanine or tryptophan. A D gene is named only where the DNA matches it firmly. Clone size is stated in some rows and not others, as once, few, many or a class when expanded.

TRBJ2-1 NA TRBV5-1 TRBD2 TGCGCCAGCAGCACCCGGACTAGCGGGAGTGGAAACAATGAGCAGTTCTTC CASSTRTSGSGNNEQFF
TRBJ1-2 NA TRBV6-5 TRBD1 TGTGCCAGCAGGCGAGGCGGACAGGGGGTCCATGGCTACACCTTC CASRRGGQGVHGYTF
TRBJ1-5 many TRBV15 TRBD1 TGTGCCACCAGCAGAGATTCGGCTACCGGGACAGGGGTGCAGCCCCAGCATTTT CATSRDSATGTGVQPQHF
TRBJ2-3 NA TRBV7-9 TRBD2 TGTGCCAGCAGCCCCCTAGCGGGACTCACAGATACGCAGTATTTT CASSPLAGLTDTQYF
TRBJ2-2 NA TRBV18 TRBD2 TGTGCCAGCTCACCCAGCGGGAGGCCCGGGGAGCTGTTTTTT CASSPSGRPGELFF
TRBJ2-7 few TRBV5-1 NA TGCGCCAGCAGCTTGGGGGCCGGGACTCGAGGCTACGAGCAGTACTTC CASSLGAGTRGYEQYF
TRBJ2-7 NA TRBV2 NA TGTGCCAGCAGGGGGGGAGAAGCTGCTGACGAGCAGTACTTC CASRGGEAADEQYF
TRBJ2-1 NA TRBV7-9 TRBD2 TGTGCCAGCAGCCTCCTCGGGGGGGTCTACAATGAGCAGTTCTTC CASSLLGGVYNEQFF
TRBJ2-1 once TRBV11-2 TRBD2 TGTGCCAGCAGCCCTGTAGCGGGAGAGGACAATGAGCAGTTCTTC CASSPVAGEDNEQFF
TRBJ2-7 NA TRBV4-1 NA TGCGCCAGCAGCCAAATCGTGCGAGAGGTTAACGAGCAGTACTTC CASSQIVREVNEQYF
TRBJ1-4 NA TRBV5-5 TRBD1 TGTGCCAGCAGCTTGGAATGGGACAGGGTTCAAGAAAAACTGTTTTTT CASSLEWDRVQEKLFF
TRBJ2-7 NA TRBV18 NA TGTGCCAGCTCACCACGAGGGGGAGGGTTCAACGAGCAGTACTTC CASSPRGGGFNEQYF
TRBJ1-1 many TRBV30 NA TGTGCCTGGAGTTACAGTATTGAAGCTTTCTTT CAWSYSIEAFF
TRBJ2-7 few TRBV14 TRBD1 TGTGCCAGCAGCCAAAGGGGACAGGGGACCTACGAGCAGTACTTC CASSQRGQGTYEQYF
TRBJ2-7 few TRBV19 NA TGTGCCAGTACCACAACAGGGATTGCCTACGAGCAGTACTTC CASTTTGIAYEQYF
TRBJ1-1 NA TRBV5-1 TRBD1 TGCGCCAGCAGCAAGGGACAGGGGGCATTCGACACTGAAGCTTTCTTT CASSKGQGAFDTEAFF
TRBJ2-1 NA TRBV28 NA TGTGCCAGCAGTTTTGGGCTGCCAGAGCAGTTCTTC CASSFGLPEQFF
TRBJ2-1 NA TRBV9 NA TGTGCCAGCAGCAGGGGCCGCTCCTACAATGAGCAGTTCTTC CASSRGRSYNEQFF
TRBJ2-3 once TRBV5-1 NA TGCGCCAGCAGCTTGGGGGCAATGGCCACAGATACGCAGTATTTT CASSLGAMATDTQYF
TRBJ1-1 NA TRBV7-2 TRBD1 TGTGCCAGCAGCCCAGGACAGGGGTTTATGAACACTGAAGCTTTCTTT CASSPGQGFMNTEAFF
TRBJ2-4 NA TRBV9 TRBD2 TGTGCCAGCAGCGTAGTCGTAGCGGGAGTGGGAAACATTCAGTACTTC CASSVVVAGVGNIQYF
TRBJ1-1 NA TRBV19 NA TGTGCCAGTAGTAACGGACAGCGGAACACTGAAGCTTTCTTT CASSNGQRNTEAFF
TRBJ1-2 NA TRBV5-1 NA TGCGCCAGCAGCTTGGCCCCTAACCAGCAAGGAGCTAACTATGGCTACACCTTC CASSLAPNQQGANYGYTF
TRBJ2-2 NA TRBV5-1 TRBD1 TGCGCCAGCAGCTTGGACAGGGGTGGCACCGGGGAGCTGTTTTTT CASSLDRGGTGELFF
TRBJ2-3 NA TRBV6-4 TRBD2 TGTGCCAGCAGTGACTCGGGAGCGGGGGGGTCGACAGATACGCAGTATTTT CASSDSGAGGSTDTQYF
TRBJ2-1 NA TRBV18 TRBD2 TGTGCCAGCTCACCCCAGGGACTAGCACGTGGGGAGCAGTTCTTC CASSPQGLARGEQFF
TRBJ2-6 NA TRBV6-1 NA TGTGCCAGCAGCGAAGGCTACTCTGGGGCCAACGTCCTGACTTTC CASSEGYSGANVLTF